This paragraph reports one T cell receptor (beta chain). The CDR3 is 14 amino acids. J was trimmed by 3 bases and V by 4 bases; bases with no gene match: 6. Germline V gene sequence: CDR1 SQVTM, CDR2 ANQGSEA. TCRdb keeps only in-frame clones here, not all; method: immunoSEQ multiplex PCR. The table lists about 170,000 clones, 80% to 95% of them singletons. The sample comes from a study of T cell responses to AZD1222 COVID-19 vaccine. Across the study: Analysis merged second doses at about 4 or about 12 weeks.

V gene TRBV29-1 combines with J gene TRBJ2-3; 8 bases map to TRBD1. The sample here was peripheral blood, taken on day 0 of AZD1222 vaccination. This receptor was taken from an adult in good health. CDR3 in amino acids: CSVGDRGRTDTQYF. The CDR3 DNA is TGCAGCGTTGGCGACAGGGGTCGGACAGATACGCAGTATTTT.